The rows below give T cell receptor beta chains drawn from one sample of a study of shared clonotypes between healthy human individuals. Sequencing used immunoSEQ multiplex PCR; TCRdb keeps in-frame clones, though not all of them. The data contain about 680,000 clones, around 73% of them singletons. The sequenced sample was memory CD4+ T cells sorted from blood. These receptors were collected from a woman aged 25 to 39 in good health. Both conserved end residues are part of each CDR3. D genes are given only for firm matches. Clone size appears in some rows only: once, few, many, or a class for an expanded clone.

TGTGCCAGCAGGGAACCGGGACAGGGAAAAAACATTCAGTACTTC	CASREPGQGKNIQYF	TRBJ2-4	NA	TRBD1	TRBV28
TGCGCCAGCAGCTTGGGGGATCGGTTCTCCTACGAGCAGTACTTC	CASSLGDRFSYEQYF	TRBJ2-7	few	NA	TRBV5-1
TGTGCCAGCAGCCGAACTAGCGGGATGGTCACAGATACGCAGTATTTT	CASSRTSGMVTDTQYF	TRBJ2-3	few	TRBD2	TRBV5-4
TGTGTCAGAAGCGGGCAGCGACCGACCACCTACAATGAGCAGTTCTTC	CVRSGQRPTTYNEQFF	TRBJ2-1	NA	NA	TRBV7-5
TGCGCCAGCAGCCCAGCGGGAGTGGGGAATGAGCAGTTCTTC	CASSPAGVGNEQFF	TRBJ2-1	NA	TRBD2	TRBV5-1
TGTGCCTGGAGTGACAGCAACTATGGCTACACCTTC	CAWSDSNYGYTF	TRBJ1-2	NA	NA	TRBV30
TGTGCCAGCAGCCAAACCCCTGAACGGGACCACTCCTACGAGCAGTACTTC	CASSQTPERDHSYEQYF	TRBJ2-7	NA	NA	TRBV4-2
TGCGCCAGCAGCGTCCCGGGACTAGGTAGTTCAGAGACCCAGTACTTC	CASSVPGLGSSETQYF	TRBJ2-5	NA	TRBD2	TRBV5-1
TGCGCCAGCAGGAGGAGACAGGGAGACTACGAGCAGTACTTC	CASRRRQGDYEQYF	TRBJ2-7	NA	TRBD1	TRBV4-1
TGTGCCAGCAGCCAGGCCGCCGGACACTCCTACAATGAGCAGTTCTTC	CASSQAAGHSYNEQFF	TRBJ2-1	NA	NA	TRBV4-2
TGTGCCAGCAGCGTGAGGGAGTCTGGAAACACCATATATTTT	CASSVRESGNTIYF	TRBJ1-3	NA	NA	TRBV9
TGTGCCAGCAGCCAAGATCTAGGACTAGCGGCGAGCACAGATACGCAGTATTTT	CASSQDLGLAASTDTQYF	TRBJ2-3	NA	TRBD2	TRBV4-2
TGTGCCAGCAGTGAAACATACCTAACTAGTGGCGAGCAGTACTTC	CASSETYLTSGEQYF	TRBJ2-7	NA	NA	TRBV2
TGTGCCAGCAGCCCCCGAGGGGGGACAGGGGGTGGAGAGACCCAGTACTTC	CASSPRGGTGGGETQYF	TRBJ2-5	NA	TRBD1	TRBV7-9
TGTGCCAGCAGCTTAGTTTCACTGACTAATCAGCCCCAGCATTTT	CASSLVSLTNQPQHF	TRBJ1-5	NA	NA	TRBV7-2
TGCAGCGTTGAAAAGGAGGGCCGTTACGAGCAGTACTTC	CSVEKEGRYEQYF	TRBJ2-7	NA	NA	TRBV29-1
TGTGCCAGCAGCCAATTAGCGGGAGGAGAGACCCAGTACTTC	CASSQLAGGETQYF	TRBJ2-5	NA	TRBD2	TRBV4-2
TGTGCCACCAGCAGAGATCGGGGGAGCAGCTATGGCTACACCTTC	CATSRDRGSSYGYTF	TRBJ1-2	few	NA	TRBV15
TGTGCCAGCCACACCCGGGGCGGGTCCTACGAGCAGTACTTC	CASHTRGGSYEQYF	TRBJ2-7	NA	NA	TRBV28
TGTGCCAGCAGCCTGGACAGGACGGCTAACTATGGCTACACCTTC	CASSLDRTANYGYTF	TRBJ1-2	NA	TRBD1	TRBV6-6
TGCGCCAGCAGCCGACCGGGACCCTTTTCAGGCGAGCAGTACTTC	CASSRPGPFSGEQYF	TRBJ2-7	once	NA	TRBV5-1
TGTGCCAGCAGTTCCCCGCCTGTCGGGGGACTCTATGGCTACACCTTC	CASSSPPVGGLYGYTF	TRBJ1-2	NA	NA	TRBV28
TGCGCCAGCAGCTTGGGGGCTAGCGGTCGAGAGACCCAGTACTTC	CASSLGASGRETQYF	TRBJ2-5	once	TRBD2	TRBV5-1
TGTGCCTTCCGGGACTCCACAGATACGCAGTATTTT	CAFRDSTDTQYF	TRBJ2-3	NA	NA	TRBV28
TGTGCCAGCCGCAAGGACAGGGTGACTCCCTACGAGCAGTACTTC	CASRKDRVTPYEQYF	TRBJ2-7	NA	TRBD1	TRBV2
TGTGCCAGTAGTACTAGCGGGAGCTCCTACAATGAGCAGTTCTTC	CASSTSGSSYNEQFF	TRBJ2-1	few	TRBD2	TRBV19
TGTGCCAGCAGCTTAACCGGGGACAGATCCTACGAGCAGTACTTC	CASSLTGDRSYEQYF	TRBJ2-7	NA	TRBD1	TRBV7-3
TGTGCCAGCAGCTCGGACAGGCACTCTGGAAACACCATATATTTT	CASSSDRHSGNTIYF	TRBJ1-3	NA	TRBD1	TRBV11-2
TGTGCCAGCCGAACCCAGGGGGCGCTTCAGCCCCAGCATTTT	CASRTQGALQPQHF	TRBJ1-5	NA	TRBD1	TRBV27
TGTGCCAGTAGTGACGGGGTAAATCAGCCCCAGCATTTT	CASSDGVNQPQHF	TRBJ1-5	NA	NA	TRBV19
TGTGCCAGTAGCTACGGGAGCTCTGGAAACACCATATATTTT	CASSYGSSGNTIYF	TRBJ1-3	NA	NA	TRBV19
TGTGCCAGCAGTGAGTACGGGATCGACGAGCAGTACTTC	CASSEYGIDEQYF	TRBJ2-7	NA	NA	TRBV2
TGCGCCAGCAGCCCCCGGGGCACAGGGGAGTACCAAGAGACCCAGTACTTC	CASSPRGTGEYQETQYF	TRBJ2-5	NA	TRBD1	TRBV4-1
TGCGCCAGCAGCCAAGCGGGGATTGGCTACACCTTC	CASSQAGIGYTF	TRBJ1-2	few	NA	TRBV4-1
TGCAGCTCTAGAAACCGGGACAGTTACAATGAGCAGTTCTTC	CSSRNRDSYNEQFF	TRBJ2-1	NA	TRBD1	TRBV29-1
TGTGCCAGCAGTCCAAGACTAGCGGGAGCCGAGACCCAGTACTTC	CASSPRLAGAETQYF	TRBJ2-5	NA	TRBD2	TRBV28